This is a list of T cell receptor beta chains from one sample in a study of Ad26.COV2.S vaccination and SARS-CoV-2 variants. This table comes from immunoSEQ multiplex PCR, and its TCRdb copy is limited to in-frame clones, with some not included. The sample holds around 300,000 clones, approximately 90% seen once. Sequencing was performed on peripheral blood, taken in a trial of Ad26.COV2.S vaccine versus placebo. The origin of the receptors is a person between 18 and 65 years old who received the Ad26.COV2.S COVID-19 vaccine or a placebo. Both conserved end residues are part of each CDR3. The order of the fields is clone size, V gene, D gene, J gene, CDR3 DNA, CDR3 protein. D genes are given only for firm matches. Part of the rows lack a size; the others show once, few, many or a class for expanded clones.

abundance: once
v_gene: TRBV9
d_gene: TRBD1
j_gene: TRBJ2-3
CDR3nt: TGTGCCAGCAGCGTCGGGACAGCCGGCACAGATACGCAGTATTTT
CDR3aa: CASSVGTAGTDTQYF

abundance: NA
v_gene: TRBV19
d_gene: TRBD1
j_gene: TRBJ2-7
CDR3nt: TGTGCCAGCCGCCGGGACAGGGGATACGAGCAGTACTTC
CDR3aa: CASRRDRGYEQYF

abundance: NA
v_gene: TRBV28
d_gene: NA
j_gene: TRBJ1-6
CDR3nt: TGTGCCAGCCTCGGACCGCAAAATTCACCCCTCCACTTT
CDR3aa: CASLGPQNSPLHF

abundance: NA
v_gene: TRBV9
d_gene: NA
j_gene: TRBJ2-2
CDR3nt: TGTGCCAGCAGCGTAGGAGGGTCGGCAGGGAAGGACGGGGAGCTGTTTTTT
CDR3aa: CASSVGGSAGKDGELFF

abundance: NA
v_gene: TRBV6-1
d_gene: NA
j_gene: TRBJ2-1
CDR3nt: TGTGCCAGCAGTGAATGGGGATCAGGCGGTGAGCAGTTCTTC
CDR3aa: CASSEWGSGGEQFF

abundance: NA
v_gene: TRBV24-1
d_gene: NA
j_gene: TRBJ2-2
CDR3nt: TGTGCCACCAGCGCCCCGGGGACCGGGGAGCTGTTTTTT
CDR3aa: CATSAPGTGELFF

abundance: once
v_gene: TRBV18
d_gene: NA
j_gene: TRBJ2-3
CDR3nt: TGTGCCAGCTCACCGCTTAAGGAGGGGACATCCACAGATACGCAGTATTTT
CDR3aa: CASSPLKEGTSTDTQYF

abundance: NA
v_gene: TRBV6-6
d_gene: TRBD1
j_gene: TRBJ2-1
CDR3nt: TGTGCCAGCAGGAGGGACAGGCTCCCCTACAATGAGCAGTTCTTC
CDR3aa: CASRRDRLPYNEQFF

abundance: NA
v_gene: TRBV6-5
d_gene: NA
j_gene: TRBJ2-2
CDR3nt: TGTGCCAGCAGTTACGGAATGTCCGGGGAGCTGTTTTTT
CDR3aa: CASSYGMSGELFF

abundance: NA
v_gene: TRBV7-9
d_gene: TRBD2
j_gene: TRBJ2-7
CDR3nt: TGTGCCAGCAGCTTAGCGGGACTAGCGGGAGACGAGCAGTACTTC
CDR3aa: CASSLAGLAGDEQYF

abundance: NA
v_gene: TRBV11-2
d_gene: NA
j_gene: TRBJ2-3
CDR3nt: TGTGCCAGCAGCTCCCGCGGGGCAGGCACAGATACGCAGTATTTT
CDR3aa: CASSSRGAGTDTQYF

abundance: NA
v_gene: TRBV11-1
d_gene: NA
j_gene: TRBJ2-3
CDR3nt: TGTGCCAGCAGCGCGGATGGGGAACTCACAGATACGCAGTATTTT
CDR3aa: CASSADGELTDTQYF

abundance: NA
v_gene: TRBV12-5
d_gene: NA
j_gene: TRBJ2-3
CDR3nt: TGTGCTAGTGGTTTTTCTAGGGGCACAGATACGCAGTATTTT
CDR3aa: CASGFSRGTDTQYF

abundance: NA
v_gene: TRBV18
d_gene: TRBD1
j_gene: TRBJ1-1
CDR3nt: TGTGCCAGCTCACCACAGGGGGCGAACACTGAAGCTTTCTTT
CDR3aa: CASSPQGANTEAFF

abundance: NA
v_gene: TRBV4-1
d_gene: TRBD1
j_gene: TRBJ1-2
CDR3nt: TGCGCCAGCAGCCCCGGGACAGGAGATGGGTATGGCTACACCTTC
CDR3aa: CASSPGTGDGYGYTF

abundance: NA
v_gene: TRBV19
d_gene: NA
j_gene: TRBJ1-1
CDR3nt: TGTGCCAGTAGTATGACGAAGAACACTGAAGCTTTCTTT
CDR3aa: CASSMTKNTEAFF